A selection of T cell receptor beta chains follows, all from one sample in a study of cytomegalovirus exposure and HLA in healthy donors. Clones were read by immunoSEQ multiplex PCR, and TCRdb kept only the in-frame ones, dropping some. Counted here are over 150,000 clones, around four fifths occurring once; the ten biggest clones make up 1.3%. The sequenced sample consisted of PBMCs. Receptor source: a woman between 50 and 59 years old in good health and CMV-seronegative. Each CDR3 is given with its conserved first and last residue.

v_gene,CDR3aa
TRBV29-1,CSVSPTSGQETQYF
TRBV18,CASSRTVDNEQFF
TRBV6-6,CASTITGGGSYNEQFF
TRBV7-2,CASTEQGFREKLFF
TRBV28,CASSLSGQGNSPLHF
TRBV7-3,CASSLKGQGATGANVLTF
TRBV6-6,CASSYSPDRYQETQYF
TRBV4-3,CASSQETGGTQYF
TRBV6-5,CASSRNLDRSGELFF
TRBV7-2,CASSFPSGRRNEQFF
TRBV29-1,CSVEYTIPTDTQYF
TRBV5-8,CASSPRGQGRETQYF
TRBV5-4,CASSLGGRADEAFF
TRBV11-2,CASSPSGVANYGYTF
TRBV19,CASSFGQGTTYEQYF
TRBV27,CASSLRDRGGNEQYF
TRBV11-2,CASSSSGGLVDEQYF
TRBV7-3,CASSLNWQGGTDTQYF
TRBV15,CATSRDHETDEKQPQHF
TRBV5-1,CASSSEGGAEAFF
TRBV6-1,CASSEGRVEQPQHF
TRBV30,CALNWGLEQYF
TRBV18,CASSTQTSGRDIQYF
TRBV27,CASSRGQLYGYTF
TRBV6-6,CASSGQGAGNGNTIYF
TRBV14,CASTLSGWSSNTEDFF
TRBV10-3,CAITVADNSYEQYF
TRBV7-6,CASSSRVSSYEQYF
TRBV18,CASSPAGTGSSGYTF
TRBV12-5,CASGLPPGTPYNEQFF
TRBV5-1,CASSFQAGTGYEQYF
TRBV5-6,CASSWASGRYEQYF
TRBV27,CASQTGGHGYTF
TRBV13,CASSSDRADTIYF
TRBV6-5,CASRVTGNYGYTF
TRBV18,CASSPGKTGNTEAFF
TRBV5-1,CASSPLAVLTEAFF
TRBV6-4,CASSDSQSGAGGMPDTQYF
TRBV5-6,CASSAPREGEKLFF
TRBV19,CASSHRGLENTEAFF
TRBV7-3,CASSRGNTEAFF
TRBV9,CASSVDEAPGFSGNTIYF
TRBV28,CASTTQTTIYF
TRBV7-2,CASSPGQGPKYGYTF
TRBV5-4,CASTFGLAESYEQYF
TRBV7-9,CASSLAGQLDEKLFF
TRBV2,CASNSDFSRQNEAFF
TRBV6-6,CASSYNLNYGYTF